This paragraph reports one T cell receptor beta chain. Its antigen is currently unknown. This entry is derived from a study of PD-1 blockade in classical Hodgkin lymphoma. Study-level points and caveats: Newly diagnosed patients were reported to start with lower TCR diversity than healthy donors.

Generated by immunoSEQ multiplex PCR, the TCRdb table keeps only in-frame clones and is missing some. The sample holds fewer than 8,000 clones, approximately 80% seen once. This CDR3 spans 14 amino acids. Trimming at V came to 3 bases and at J to 8 bases, leaving 6 bases not matched to a gene. The germline CDR1 and CDR2 sequences are SGHTA and FQGNSA. The time point denotes: cycle 4 day 1 (C4D1), after five to seven weeks of nivolumab. Autologous stem cell transplantation was followed by relapse in every patient, and brentuximab vedotin exposure varied. V and J are TRBV7-2 and TRBJ1-4; TRBD1 matches at 7 bases. The starting material was peripheral blood mononuclear cells (PBMCs), obtained before the fourth cycle of nivolumab. The receptor comes from a human donor with classical Hodgkin lymphoma. The CDR3 region has the DNA TGTGCCAGCAGCTTCCTCCGGGACAGCGAAAAACTGTTTTTT. It is translated as CASSFLRDSEKLFF.